One sample yielded the 31 T cell receptor beta chains listed below, sequenced in a study of T cells after yellow fever vaccination. TCRdb re-derived calls from the 5' RACE reads in MiXCR, one entry per CDR3 protein. The sample includes 150,000 to 200,000 distinct CDR3 sequences, approximately 6.2% of them seen just once. The specimen was CD4+ T cells sorted from PBMCs, collected on the day of the first yellow fever vaccination. These TCRs come from a man aged 18 to 35 who received the YFV17D yellow fever vaccine.

This clonotype has ten or more counts. This chain joins TRBV28 and TRBJ2-1, with 11 bases identical to TRBD2. Trimming cost V 4 bases and J 9 bases; bases outside gene matches: 11. CDR3 length equals 16 residues. From germline, CDR1 is MDHEN and CDR2 SYDVKM. As DNA, the CDR3 is TGTGCCAGCAGTTCCGTGGCTAGCGGGGGGTTTGGTGAGCAGTTCTTC. Its translation: CASSSVASGGFGEQFF. Combining the CDR3 with reference TRBV28 and TRBJ2-1 gives the whole variable domain DVKVTQSSRYLVKRTGEKVFLECVQDMDHENMFWYRQDPGLGLRLIYFSYDVKMKEKGDIPEGYSVSREKKERFSLILESASTNQTSMYLCASSSVASGGFGEQFFGPGTRLTVL.

This clonotype was seen many times. The V and J genes are TRBV2 and TRBJ2-5; possible D gene TRBD2, 7 bases. The CDR3 length is 14 residues. V was cut by 4 bases and J by 5 bases, with 14 bases left in between. The germline V gene encodes CDR1 SNHLY and CDR2 FYNNEI. CDR3 coding DNA: TGTGCCAGCAGTGTTTTCGGGGGGCAGGAGACCCAGTACTTC. It encodes CASSVFGGQETQYF.

This clonotype was detected ten times or more. The rearrangement joins TRBV5-6 to TRBJ1-4; maybe TRBD1 (5 bases). The CDR3 loop spans 15 amino acids. CDR1 is SGHDT and CDR2 is YYEEEE in the germline V gene. V lost 4 bases, J lost 6 bases, and 16 bases lay in between. The CDR3: CASSGGDPRDEKLFF. In nucleotides, the CDR3 is TGTGCCAGCAGCGGGGGGGACCCCCGGGATGAAAAACTGTTTTTT. Supplemented by reference TRBV5-6 and TRBJ1-4, the full variable domain reads DAGVTQSPTHLIKTRGQQVTLRCSPKSGHDTVSWYQQALGQGPQFIFQYYEEEERQRGNFPDRFSGHQFPNYSSELNVNALLLGDSALYLCASSGGDPRDEKLFFGSGTQLSVL.

At least ten counts were recorded for this clonotype. This rearrangement joins TRBV7-2 to TRBJ2-4; D gene uncertain. The CDR3 loop spans 13 amino acids. Germline V gene data show CDR1 as SGHTA and CDR2 as FQGNSA. V lost 0 bases to trimming and J lost 3 bases, with 3 bases between them. The CDR3 region has the DNA TGTGCCAGCAGCTTAGCCCTCAAAAACATTCAGTACTTC. Translating it yields CASSLALKNIQYF.

This clonotype was recorded a few times. The chain is built from TRBV5-5 and TRBJ2-1; D is unresolved. Germline V gene data show CDR1 as SGHKS and CDR2 as YYEKEE (reference sequence). The ends were cut back, 2 bases at V and 8 bases at J, with 8 bases in the middle. This CDR3 comprises 12 residues. In DNA form, the CDR3 reads TGTGCCAGCAGCTTTAGAGTAGATGAGCAGTTCTTC. Its protein is CASSFRVDEQFF.

This clonotype was counted ten times or more. The chain recombines TRBV14 with TRBJ2-3, with D possibly matching TRBD1 (5 bases). Germline CDR1 is SGHDN and CDR2 is FVKESK. V lost 4 bases to trimming and J lost 7 bases, with 12 bases between them. This CDR3 comprises 13 residues. The CDR3 nucleotides are TGTGCCAGCAGCCTAGGGGTCCTGAATACGCAGTATTTT. Protein: CASSLGVLNTQYF.

This clonotype was found a few times. The J gene is TRBJ2-7, the V gene TRBV7-2; D unclear. The germline V and J ends were trimmed by 8 bases and 8 bases, with 22 bases remaining between them. The CDR3 runs to 14 residues. CDR1 is SGHTA, CDR2 FQGNSA, per germline. CDR3 in DNA: TGTGCCAGCGCCAGCCCGTACCCTAGTGAGCAGCAGTACTTC. Its protein product is CASASPYPSEQQYF. The full variable domain, completed using reference TRBV7-2 and TRBJ2-7, is GAGVSQSPSNKVTEKGKDVELRCDPISGHTALYWYRQSLGQGLEFLIYFQGNSAPDKSGLPSDRFSAERTGGSVSTLTIQRTQQEDSAVYLCASASPYPSEQQYFGPGTRLTVT.

This clonotype was seen many times. This rearrangement joins TRBV29-1 to TRBJ2-3; possible D gene TRBD1, 6 bases. CDR3 size: 11 residues. Germline V gene lookup returns CDR1 SQVTM and CDR2 ANQGSEA. The V gene lost 7 bases and the J gene lost 5 bases, with 10 bases spanning the gap. CDR3 bases: TGCAGCGATGTCAGGGGAGATACGCAGTATTTT. As protein: CSDVRGDTQYF.

Notes on this clonotype: A read error may account for a junction end that differs from germline. The chain employs TRBV19 and TRBJ1-4; possible D gene TRBD1, 5 bases. This CDR3 region has 13 residues. CDR1 and CDR2 (germline): LNHDA, SQIVND (reference sequence). The CDR3 loop reads CGSSRGLNEKLFF. The CDR3 region has the DNA TGTGGCAGTAGTCGGGGCCTTAATGAAAAACTGTTTTTT.

This clonotype was detected ten times or more. The chain carries TRBV7-2 and TRBJ1-5, with 7 bases that match TRBD1. This CDR3 is 13 amino acids long. Unmatched junction bases numbered 2, after V lost 3 bases and J lost 6 bases. Per germline, CDR1 SGHTA and CDR2 FQGNSA. The DNA of the CDR3 is TGTGCCAGCAGCTTGACAGGGAGTCAGCCCCAGCATTTT. Protein product: CASSLTGSQPQHF.

This clonotype was detected only a few times. This chain joins TRBV11-2 and TRBJ1-1, with 8 positions matching TRBD1. V lost 3 bases to trimming and J lost 8 bases; unmatched junction nucleotides: 5. Germline V gene lookup returns CDR1 SGHAT and CDR2 FQNNGV. CDR3 length equals 13 residues. The CDR3 protein is CASSLSPGGEAFF. The CDR3 DNA reads as TGTGCCAGCAGCTTGTCTCCAGGGGGCGAAGCTTTCTTT. Full variable domain (rest looked up from reference TRBV11-2 and TRBJ1-1): EAGVAQSPRYKIIEKRQSVAFWCNPISGHATLYWYQQILGQGPKLLIQFQNNGVVDDSQLPKDRFSAERLKGVDSTLKIQPAKLEDSAVYLCASSLSPGGEAFFGQGTRLTVV.

This clonotype was seen repeatedly, ten times or more. The chain has TRBV7-9 and TRBJ2-5, with TRBD1 as a possible D gene (6 bases). V lost 5 bases and J 5 bases, leaving 21 bases between the germline ends. This CDR3 spans 16 amino acids. CDR1 is SEHNR, CDR2 FQNEAQ, per germline (reference sequence). In nucleotides, the CDR3 is TGTGCCAGCAGCCCGACGATACAGGGTAATTGGGAGACCCAGTACTTC. It is translated as CASSPTIQGNWETQYF.

This rearrangement joins TRBV7-9 to TRBJ2-7; tentative D call: TRBD1 (7 bases). This CDR3 comprises 15 residues. Germline V gives CDR1 SEHNR, CDR2 FQNEAQ (reference sequence). Trimming cost V 5 bases and J 3 bases, with 17 bases left between them. Written as DNA, the CDR3 is TGTGCCAGCAGCCCGTGGAGGGGGCAGAACTACGAGCAGTACTTC. Protein: CASSPWRGQNYEQYF.

This clonotype has at least ten counts. The V and J genes are TRBV9 and TRBJ2-5; D gene ambiguous. The germline CDR1 and CDR2 sequences are SGDLS and YYNGEE. The germline V and J ends were trimmed by 4 bases and 1 base, with 11 bases remaining between them. This CDR3 region has 14 residues. In DNA form, the CDR3 reads TGTGCCAGCAGCCCTCATTGGATCCAAGAGACCCAGTACTTC. It yields the protein CASSPHWIQETQYF.

This sequence joins TRBV13 and TRBJ1-4, with a weak D call TRBD1 (5 bases). The CDR3 spans 15 residues. Germline CDR1 and CDR2: PRHDT and FYEKMQ (reference sequence). Trimming removed 0 bases at V and 5 bases at J, with 10 bases between. CDR3 protein: CASSLGGTRNEKLFF. CDR3 coding DNA: TGTGCCAGCAGCTTAGGGGGGACCCGAAATGAAAAACTGTTTTTT. The complete variable domain, with remaining parts taken from reference TRBV13 and TRBJ1-4, reads AAGVIQSPRHLIKEKRETATLKCYPIPRHDTVYWYQQGPGQDPQFLISFYEKMQSDKGSIPDRFSAQQFSDYHSELNMSSLELGDSALYFCASSLGGTRNEKLFFGSGTQLSVL.

This clonotype was detected only a few times. The chain uses TRBV6-2 or TRBV6-3 and TRBJ2-7; 7 bases fit TRBD1. The germline V gene has CDR1 MNHEY and CDR2 SVGEGT. The CDR3 runs 12 residues. The junction had 5 bases not matched to a gene; V was cut back by 6 bases and J by 6 bases. For the CDR3, the DNA is TGTGCCAGCAGCCAAAGACAGGGCGAGCAGTACGTC. Protein product: CASSQRQGEQYV.

This clonotype was seen a handful of times. The V and J genes are TRBV7-2 and TRBJ2-5, with D perhaps TRBD1 or TRBD2 (5 bases each). The CDR3 consists of 14 residues. CDR1 is SGHTA and CDR2 is FQGNSA in the germline V gene. Trimming cost V 4 bases and J 0 bases, with 9 bases left between them. Here the CDR3 DNA reads TGTGCCAGCAGCTACGGGACCTACCAAGAGACCCAGTACTTC. It translates to CASSYGTYQETQYF.

This clonotype showed up just a few times. The chain has TRBV7-2 and TRBJ1-2; 9 bases align to TRBD1. The CDR3 spans 16 residues. Germline CDR1 is SGHTA and CDR2 is FQGNSA. V shed 5 bases, J shed 4 bases, and the junction held 11 bases outside the gene matches. CDR3 sequence: CASSPSSGTGLYGYTF. The DNA for the CDR3 is TGTGCCAGCAGCCCTAGTTCCGGGACAGGGCTCTATGGCTACACCTTC.

This clonotype was seen at least ten times. The chain carries TRBV24-1 and TRBJ2-1, with 10 bases that match TRBD2. This CDR3 spans 17 amino acids. In germline, CDR1 is KGHDR, CDR2 SFDVKD. V lost 6 bases and J lost 0; bases outside the gene matches: 7. CDR3 nucleotides: TGTGCCACCAGTCCTAGCGGGGGCCTAAGCTCCTACAATGAGCAGTTCTTC. Amino acids: CATSPSGGLSSYNEQFF.

This clonotype was counted at least ten times. The rearrangement uses TRBV4-3 and TRBJ1-1; TRBD1 agrees at 7 bases. The junction had 5 bases not matched to a gene; V was cut back by 0 bases and J by 4 bases. Germline-derived CDR1 and CDR2 are LGHNA and YSLEER. The CDR3 consists of 15 residues. CDR3 DNA: TGCGCCAGCAGCCAAGATCGGCACAGGGGCACTGAAGCTTTCTTT. Protein: CASSQDRHRGTEAFF.

The J gene is TRBJ2-1, the V gene TRBV7-2, with D possibly called TRBD1 or TRBD2 (6 bases each). Germline V gene lookup returns CDR1 SGHTA and CDR2 FQGNSA. Deletions cut 3 bases from V and 5 bases from J, with 14 bases between. This CDR3 region has 15 residues. This chain's CDR3 is CASSFRGAGDNEQFF. CDR3 DNA: TGTGCCAGCAGCTTTAGGGGGGCCGGAGACAATGAGCAGTTCTTC.

The chain couples TRBV4-3 to TRBJ1-1; D is possibly TRBD1 (6 bases). Germline V gene sequence: CDR1 LGHNA, CDR2 YSLEER. The CDR3 is 15 residues long. V was shortened by 1 base and J by 13 bases, with 22 bases between the two germline ends. The CDR3 protein is CASSQARVVGDTLFF. In nucleotides, the CDR3 is TGCGCCAGCAGCCAAGCCCGCGTCGTGGGGGACACTCTTTTCTTT.

This clonotype was counted many times. The CDR3 does not close with the conserved phenylalanine or tryptophan, likely indicating a read error. The limits of the CDR3 on the DNA are not certain, so only TCRdb's listed CDR3 is given. The genes are TRBV15 and TRBJ2-7; the table names TRBD1, a call not compared with the DNA. The germline V gene has CDR1 LNHNV and CDR2 YYDKDF (reference sequence). Both ends counted, the CDR3 spans 11 residues. CDR3 loop: CATSRDGGQGY.

This clonotype was observed a few times. This sequence joins TRBV12-3 or TRBV12-4 and TRBJ1-2; TRBD1 matches 8 bases. This CDR3 is 15 amino acids long. The junction had 4 bases not matched to a gene; V was cut back by 1 base and J by 3 bases. The CDR3, as DNA: TGTGCCAGCAGTTTAGGACAGGGGCAATACTATGGCTACACCTTC. The encoded protein is CASSLGQGQYYGYTF.

This clonotype was seen repeatedly, ten times or more. The V and J genes are TRBV11-2 and TRBJ2-1; D may be TRBD2 (7 bases). V lost 0 bases, J lost 0 bases, and 15 bases lay in between. This CDR3 is built from 18 residues. Germline V CDR1 and CDR2: SGHAT, FQNNGV. The CDR3, as DNA: TGTGCCAGCAGCTTAGATCTGGGGGGCGGGAGCTCCTACAATGAGCAGTTCTTC. Translated: CASSLDLGGGSSYNEQFF.

This clonotype was observed a few times. The V call is TRBV5-4, the J call TRBJ2-3; D could derive from TRBD1 or TRBD2 (5 bases each). The CDR3 covers 13 residues. Trimming removed 0 bases from V and 4 bases from J, with 6 bases in between. Per germline, CDR1 SGHNT and CDR2 YYREEE (reference sequence). In DNA form, the CDR3 reads TGTGCCAGCAGCTTGGTGGGACCAGATACGCAGTATTTT. Residues: CASSLVGPDTQYF.

This clonotype was detected ten times or more. The J gene is TRBJ2-1, the V gene TRBV4-3, with D maybe TRBD1 (6 bases). Trimming removed 0 bases from V and 3 bases from J, with 18 bases in between. The CDR3 consists of 18 residues. Germline CDR1 reads LGHNA; CDR2 reads YSLEER. CDR3 residues: CASSQDPDGADSYNEQFF. The CDR3 nucleotides are TGCGCCAGCAGCCAAGACCCGGACGGGGCGGACAGCTACAATGAGCAGTTCTTC.

This chain joins TRBV27 and TRBJ1-2, with D unclear. V was shortened by 0 bases and J by 2 bases, with 7 bases between the two germline ends. The CDR3 totals 14 residues. Germline V gene data show CDR1 as MNHEY and CDR2 as SMNVEV (reference sequence). The CDR3: CASSLSVGNYGYTF. In DNA, the CDR3 is TGTGCCAGCAGTTTATCGGTGGGGAACTATGGCTACACCTTC.

This clonotype was counted a few times. This rearrangement joins TRBV20-1 to TRBJ2-3, with 8 bases that match TRBD1. The CDR3 length is 14 residues. Losses at the gene ends were 5 bases for V and 4 bases for J; bases not matched to a gene: 8. Germline assignment: CDR1 DFQATT and CDR2 SNEGSKA (reference sequence). This CDR3 is CSAVGQGTSDTQYF. Written as DNA, the CDR3 is TGCAGTGCTGTAGGACAGGGAACGTCAGATACGCAGTATTTT.

This clonotype was counted at least ten times. This chain links TRBV4-2 with TRBJ2-3; D remains unclear. V was shortened by 3 bases and J by 6 bases, with 13 bases between the two germline ends. CDR3 size: 14 residues. Germline CDR1 reads LGHNA; CDR2 reads YNFKEQ. This chain's CDR3 is CASSHARTGDTQYF. The CDR3 nucleotides are TGTGCCAGCAGCCACGCTCGGACCGGGGATACGCAGTATTTT.

This clonotype has just a few counts. The CDR3, as DNA: TGTGCCAGCACTCTAGGCCCTAGCGGGGACCAGGGAGATACGCAGTATTTT. Translating gives CASTLGPSGDQGDTQYF. V is TRBV9 and J is TRBJ2-3; TRBD2 matches 9 bases. Losses at the gene ends were 6 bases for V and 5 bases for J; bases not matched to a gene: 16. The CDR3 has 17 residues. Germline CDR1 SGDLS, CDR2 YYNGEE.